This T cell receptor (beta chain) was obtained from a study of cytomegalovirus exposure and HLA in healthy donors. Study-wide points: The listing of roughly 160 TCR beta chains classed them as cytomegalovirus-associated. Analyzed later, most CMV-associated TCR beta chains appeared HLA-restricted. Available immune exposure information covered CMV serostatus only.

To note about this clone: Its antigen is still unknown.

This CDR3 region has 14 residues. J was trimmed by 5 bases and V by 5 bases; bases with no gene match: 8. The germline V gene has CDR1 SGHVS and CDR2 FQNEAQ. A multiplex PCR was run with 60 Vbeta primers and 13 Jbeta primers. Methods used by the authors: In a later analysis, approximately 80 million unique TCR beta chains included roughly 11 million shared by two or more donors. Sequencing used immunoSEQ multiplex PCR; TCRdb keeps in-frame clones, though not all of them. Clone size and V and J calls were adopted from that table, with D and trimming inferred from the DNA. The sample holds about 130,000 clones; roughly 77% are singletons and the top ten take about 4.4%.

The sequence derives from a young man in good health. Input material: PBMCs. This rearrangement joins TRBV7-8 to TRBJ2-7; 8 bases are a match to TRBD2. CDR3 in amino acids: CASSASGPENEQYF. The CDR3 bases are TGTGCCAGCAGCGCTAGCGGGCCCGAGAACGAGCAGTACTTC.